The 2 T cell receptor beta chains listed next were all sequenced from one sample in a study of shared clonotypes between healthy human individuals. Produced via immunoSEQ multiplex PCR; TCRdb's table is partial and in-frame only. This table has a few million clones, approximately 94% appearing once. The specimen was naive CD4+ T cells sorted from blood. As for subset: CD45RA+ positively selected. These receptors originate from a young man in good health.

J is TRBJ2-7 and V is TRBV28; D remains ambiguous. Looked up from germline, CDR1 is MDHEN and CDR2 is SYDVKM. The ends were cut back, 8 bases at V and 6 bases at J, with 11 bases in the middle. CDR3 length equals 11 residues. DNA of the CDR3: TGTGCCAGCGTTACCCCGGGCGAGCAGTACTTC. Protein sequence: CASVTPGEQYF.

This clone came up a few times. The J gene is TRBJ1-6, the V gene TRBV7-8; 8 bases are shared with TRBD1. Looked up from germline, CDR1 is SGHVS and CDR2 is FQNEAQ. Unmatched junction bases numbered 4, after V lost 5 bases and J lost 7 bases. This CDR3 has 14 residues. The CDR3 sequence is CASSPRTGNSPLHF. The CDR3, as DNA: TGTGCCAGCAGCCCAAGGACAGGGAATTCACCCCTCCACTTT.